This T cell receptor (beta chain) stems from a study of T-cell reconstitution after alpha-beta-depleted transplantation in children. Unique molecular identifiers were used to barcode this TCRbeta library. TCRdb re-analysed the PCR reads in MiXCR, keeping a single row per CDR3 protein. The data contain roughly 89,000 distinct CDR3 sequences, 10% to 15% of them seen just once; the ten biggest clones take up 14%. This clonotype showed up many times. This CDR3 contains 15 residues. V dropped 4 bases and J dropped 3; count of bases not matched to a gene: 5. The chain has TRBV12-3 or TRBV12-4 and TRBJ2-2, with 7 nucleotides matching TRBD1. The sample was PBMCs from the stem cell graft donor, taken from the stem cell graft. This clonotype originated in a human donor who donated a stem cell graft to a child with inherited bone marrow failure. Here the CDR3 reads CASSSEGADTGELFF. CDR3 bases: TGTGCCAGCAGTTCAGAGGGGGCGGACACCGGGGAGCTGTTTTTT.